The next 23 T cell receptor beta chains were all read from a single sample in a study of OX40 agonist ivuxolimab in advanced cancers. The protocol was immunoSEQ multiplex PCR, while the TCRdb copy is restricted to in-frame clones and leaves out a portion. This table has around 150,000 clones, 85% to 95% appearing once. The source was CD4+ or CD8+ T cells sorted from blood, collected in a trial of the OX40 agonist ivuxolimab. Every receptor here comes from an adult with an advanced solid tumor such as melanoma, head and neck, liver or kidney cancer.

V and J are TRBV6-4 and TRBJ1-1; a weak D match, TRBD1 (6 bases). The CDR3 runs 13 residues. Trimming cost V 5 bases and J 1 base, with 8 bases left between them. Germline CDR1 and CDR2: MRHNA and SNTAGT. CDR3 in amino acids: CASSLDRNTEAFF. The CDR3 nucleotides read TGTGCCAGCAGTCTGGACAGGAACACTGAAGCTTTCTTT.

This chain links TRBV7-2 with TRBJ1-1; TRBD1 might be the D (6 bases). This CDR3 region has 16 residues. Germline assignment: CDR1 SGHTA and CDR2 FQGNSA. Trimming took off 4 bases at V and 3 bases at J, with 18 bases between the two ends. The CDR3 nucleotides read TGTGCCAGCAGCTCCCAGGGGCGGGGGTTAGACACTGAAGCTTTCTTT. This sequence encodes CASSSQGRGLDTEAFF.

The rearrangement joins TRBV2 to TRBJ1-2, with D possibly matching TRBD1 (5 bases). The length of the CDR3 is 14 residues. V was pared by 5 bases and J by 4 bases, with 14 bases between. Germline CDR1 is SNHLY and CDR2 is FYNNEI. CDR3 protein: CASSLRSGGYGYTF. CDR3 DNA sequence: TGTGCCAGCAGTCTACGCTCTGGGGGCTATGGCTACACCTTC.

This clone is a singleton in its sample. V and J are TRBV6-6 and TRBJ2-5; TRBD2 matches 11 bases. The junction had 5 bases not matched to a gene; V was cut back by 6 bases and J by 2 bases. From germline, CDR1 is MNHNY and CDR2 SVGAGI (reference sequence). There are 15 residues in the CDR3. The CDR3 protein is CASRPGTSGQETQYF. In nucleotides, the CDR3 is TGTGCCAGCAGGCCCGGGACTAGCGGTCAAGAGACCCAGTACTTC.

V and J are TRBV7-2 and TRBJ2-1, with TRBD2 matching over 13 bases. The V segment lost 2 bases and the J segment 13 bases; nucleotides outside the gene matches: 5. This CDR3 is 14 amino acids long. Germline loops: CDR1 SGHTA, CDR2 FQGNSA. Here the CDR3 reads CASSLPGTSGKQFF. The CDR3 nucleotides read TGTGCCAGCAGCTTACCCGGGACTAGCGGGAAACAGTTCTTC. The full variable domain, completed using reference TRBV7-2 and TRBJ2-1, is GAGVSQSPSNKVTEKGKDVELRCDPISGHTALYWYRQSLGQGLEFLIYFQGNSAPDKSGLPSDRFSAERTGGSVSTLTIQRTQQEDSAVYLCASSLPGTSGKQFFGPGTRLTVL.

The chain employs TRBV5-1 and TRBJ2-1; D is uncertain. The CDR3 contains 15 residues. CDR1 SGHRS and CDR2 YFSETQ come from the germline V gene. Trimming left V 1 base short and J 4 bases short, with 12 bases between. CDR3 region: CASSLKLSDYNEQFF. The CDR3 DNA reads TGCGCCAGCAGCTTGAAATTGTCGGATTACAATGAGCAGTTCTTC.

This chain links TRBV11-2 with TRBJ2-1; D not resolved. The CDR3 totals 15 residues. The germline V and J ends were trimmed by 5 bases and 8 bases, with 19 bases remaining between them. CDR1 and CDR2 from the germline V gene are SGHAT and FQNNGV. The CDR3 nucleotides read TGTGCCAGCAGCCCACATAACCTCCCTAGGGATGAGCAGTTCTTC. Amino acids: CASSPHNLPRDEQFF.

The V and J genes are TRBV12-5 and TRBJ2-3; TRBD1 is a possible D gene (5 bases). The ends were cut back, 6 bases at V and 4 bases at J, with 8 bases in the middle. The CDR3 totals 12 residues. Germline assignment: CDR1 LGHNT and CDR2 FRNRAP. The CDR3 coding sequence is TGTGCTAGTGGCAGACAGCCAGATACGCAGTATTTT. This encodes CASGRQPDTQYF.

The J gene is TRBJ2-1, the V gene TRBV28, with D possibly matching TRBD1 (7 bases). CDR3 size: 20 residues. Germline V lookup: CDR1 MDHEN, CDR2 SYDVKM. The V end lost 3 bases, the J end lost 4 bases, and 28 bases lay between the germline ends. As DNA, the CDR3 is TGTGCCAGCAGTTTTTTGGCGCCAGGGGGTCCGCGGGACAAATACAATGAGCAGTTCTTC. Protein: CASSFLAPGGPRDKYNEQFF.

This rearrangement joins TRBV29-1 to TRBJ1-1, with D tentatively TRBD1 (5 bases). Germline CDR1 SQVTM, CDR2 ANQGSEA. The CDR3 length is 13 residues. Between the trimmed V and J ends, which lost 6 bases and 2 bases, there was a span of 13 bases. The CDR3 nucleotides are TGCAGCGTAGCCTGGGACCCAAACACTGAAGCTTTCTTT. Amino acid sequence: CSVAWDPNTEAFF. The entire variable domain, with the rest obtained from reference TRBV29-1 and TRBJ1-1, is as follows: SAVISQKPSRDICQRGTSLTIQCQVDSQVTMMFWYRQQPGQSLTLIATANQGSEATYESGFVIDKFPISRPNLTFSTLTVSNMSPEDSSIYLCSVAWDPNTEAFFGQGTRLTVV.

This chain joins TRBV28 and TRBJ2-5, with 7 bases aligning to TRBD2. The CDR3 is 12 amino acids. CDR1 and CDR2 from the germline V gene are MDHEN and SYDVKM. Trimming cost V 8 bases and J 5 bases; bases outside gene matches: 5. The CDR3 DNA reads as TGTGCCAGCGAGGGAGGGCGGGAGACCCAGTACTTC. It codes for CASEGGRETQYF.

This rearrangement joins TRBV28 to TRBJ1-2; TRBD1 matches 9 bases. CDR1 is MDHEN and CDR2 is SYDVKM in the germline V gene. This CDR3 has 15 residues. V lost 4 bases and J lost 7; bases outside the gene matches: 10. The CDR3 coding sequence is TGTGCCAGCAGTTCTACCGGACAGGGGATGTCTGGCTACACCTTC. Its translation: CASSSTGQGMSGYTF.

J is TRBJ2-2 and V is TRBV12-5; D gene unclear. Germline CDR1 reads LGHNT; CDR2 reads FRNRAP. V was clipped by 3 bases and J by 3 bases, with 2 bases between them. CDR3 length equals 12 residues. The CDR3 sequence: CASGFDTGELFF. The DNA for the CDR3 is TGTGCTAGTGGTTTCGACACCGGGGAGCTGTTTTTT.

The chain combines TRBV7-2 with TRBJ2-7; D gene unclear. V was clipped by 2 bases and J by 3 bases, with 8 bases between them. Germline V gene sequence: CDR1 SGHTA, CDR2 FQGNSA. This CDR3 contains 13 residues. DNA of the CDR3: TGTGCCAGCAGCTTAATGCGGAACTACGAGCAGTACTTC. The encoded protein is CASSLMRNYEQYF.

DNA for the CDR3: TGCGCCAGCAGCTTGGAAGAGGCCTCCCCTGGAAAACTGTTTTTT. As protein: CASSLEEASPGKLFF. The chain couples TRBV5-1 to TRBJ1-4; D is ambiguous. Trimming pared 0 bases from V and 10 bases from J, leaving 16 bases between. CDR1 is SGHRS, CDR2 YFSETQ, per germline. The CDR3 contains 15 residues.

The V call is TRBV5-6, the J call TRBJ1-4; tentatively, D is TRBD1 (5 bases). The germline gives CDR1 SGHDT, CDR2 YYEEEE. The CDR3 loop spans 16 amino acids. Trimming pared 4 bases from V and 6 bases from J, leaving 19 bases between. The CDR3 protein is CASSPQGRSRYEKLFF. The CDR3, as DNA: TGTGCCAGCAGCCCCCAGGGAAGGTCCCGGTATGAAAAACTGTTTTTT. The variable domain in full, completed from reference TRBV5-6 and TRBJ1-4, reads DAGVTQSPTHLIKTRGQQVTLRCSPKSGHDTVSWYQQALGQGPQFIFQYYEEEERQRGNFPDRFSGHQFPNYSSELNVNALLLGDSALYLCASSPQGRSRYEKLFFGSGTQLSVL.

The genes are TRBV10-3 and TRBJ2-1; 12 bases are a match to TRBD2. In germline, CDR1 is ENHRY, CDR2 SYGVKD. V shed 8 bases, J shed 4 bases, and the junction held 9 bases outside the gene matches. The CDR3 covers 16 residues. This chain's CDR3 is CAIGNAGTSGYNEQFF. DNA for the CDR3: TGTGCCATCGGCAATGCCGGGACTAGCGGGTACAATGAGCAGTTCTTC.

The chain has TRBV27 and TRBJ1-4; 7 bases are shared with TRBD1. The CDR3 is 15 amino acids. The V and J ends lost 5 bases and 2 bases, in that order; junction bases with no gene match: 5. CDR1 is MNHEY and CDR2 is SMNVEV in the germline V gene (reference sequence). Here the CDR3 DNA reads TGTGCCAGCAGTCCGAACAGGGGTACTAATGAAAAACTGTTTTTT. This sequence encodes CASSPNRGTNEKLFF.

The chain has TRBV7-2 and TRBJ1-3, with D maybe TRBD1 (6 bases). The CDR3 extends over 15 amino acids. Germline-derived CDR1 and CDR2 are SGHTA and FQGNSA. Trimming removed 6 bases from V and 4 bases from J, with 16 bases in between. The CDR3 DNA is TGTGCCAGCAGACCGTTACAGGGTTCGGGAAACACCATATATTTT. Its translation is CASRPLQGSGNTIYF.

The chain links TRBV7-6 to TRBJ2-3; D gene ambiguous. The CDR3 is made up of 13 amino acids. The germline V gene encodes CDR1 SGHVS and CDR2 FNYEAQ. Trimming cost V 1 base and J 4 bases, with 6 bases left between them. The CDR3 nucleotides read TGTGCCAGCAGCTTAGAAGAGCCAGATACGCAGTATTTT. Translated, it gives CASSLEEPDTQYF.

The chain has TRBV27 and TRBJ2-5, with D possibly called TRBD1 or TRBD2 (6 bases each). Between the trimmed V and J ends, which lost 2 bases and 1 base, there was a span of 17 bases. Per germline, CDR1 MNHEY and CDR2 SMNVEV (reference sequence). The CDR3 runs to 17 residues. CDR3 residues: CASSLGGRRDPQETQYF. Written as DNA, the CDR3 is TGTGCCAGCAGTTTAGGGGGGCGCAGGGATCCCCAAGAGACCCAGTACTTC.

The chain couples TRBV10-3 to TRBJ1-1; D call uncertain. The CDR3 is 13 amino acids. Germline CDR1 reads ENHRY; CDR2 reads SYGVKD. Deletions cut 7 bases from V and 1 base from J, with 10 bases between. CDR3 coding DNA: TGTGCCATCATCTCATCACCGAACACTGAAGCTTTCTTT. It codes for CAIISSPNTEAFF.

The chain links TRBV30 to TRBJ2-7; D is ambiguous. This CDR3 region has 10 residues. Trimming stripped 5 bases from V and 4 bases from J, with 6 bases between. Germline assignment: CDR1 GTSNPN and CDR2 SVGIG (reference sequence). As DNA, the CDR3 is TGTGCCTGGGGCACATACGAGCAGTACTTC. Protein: CAWGTYEQYF.